This T cell receptor beta chain appears in the sequencing data of a study of blood T cell repertoires in COVID-19. Study context: T cells, B-cell-depleted T cells, or PBMCs supplied cDNA or gDNA.

As processed by the authors: By means of reference gene primer amplification, nucleated cell counts were estimated. The assay was immunoSEQ multiplex PCR, and TCRdb's table has in-frame clones only and misses some. D and trimming come from the DNA, and the V and J calls and clone size come from that table. The table has about 180,000 clones, roughly 90% seen once. Germline CDR1 LNHDA, CDR2 SQIVND (reference sequence). The CDR3 has 15 amino acids. The V and J ends lost 5 bases and 5 bases, in that order; junction bases with no gene match: 11. Material: peripheral blood. The chain joins TRBV19 to TRBJ1-1, with 7 positions matching TRBD1. The source of this sequence is a man between 65 and 85 years old with active or convalescent COVID-19. The CDR3 region is CASSGRTGLLTEAFF. CDR3 in DNA: TGTGCCAGTAGTGGACGGACAGGACTATTGACTGAAGCTTTCTTT. Together with reference TRBV19 and TRBJ1-1, the CDR3 gives the full variable domain: DGGITQSPKYLFRKEGQNVTLSCEQNLNHDAMYWYRQDPGQGLRLIYYSQIVNDFQKGDIAEGYSVSREKKESFPLTVTSAQKNPTAFYLCASSGRTGLLTEAFFGQGTRLTVV.